These 32 T cell receptor beta chains share one sample of origin, sequenced in a study of shared clonotypes between healthy human individuals. CD45RO-negative, CCR7-selected cells formed the naive CD8 fraction, which excluded terminally differentiated effector memory CD45RA+ cells. Profiling relied on immunoSEQ multiplex PCR, and the TCRdb table lists in-frame clones only, not all of them. The sample shows about 2.1 million clones, around 93% of them seen only once. The sequencing input was naive CD8+ T cells from PBMCs. The receptors were gathered from a man aged 18 to 29 in good health. Some clones in this sample may be carry-over from other donors' samples.

The chain is built from TRBV11-2 and TRBJ2-5, with 8 positions matching TRBD2. The CDR3 runs 16 residues. Germline values: CDR1 SGHAT, CDR2 FQNNGV. The ends lost 1 base at V and 5 bases at J; junction bases unmatched: 9. The CDR3 DNA reads TGTGCCAGCAGCTTAGCGGTCGCCCGGGGGGGGGAGACCCAGTACTTC. It codes for CASSLAVARGGETQYF.

The chain joins TRBV27 to TRBJ2-7, with 9 bases matching TRBD2. This CDR3 is 16 amino acids long. CDR1 and CDR2 (germline): MNHEY, SMNVEV (reference sequence). V trimming: 4 bases; J trimming: 3 bases; junction bases outside the gene matches: 10. CDR3 DNA sequence: TGTGCCAGCAGTTCTCCGACTAGCGGAGACCTCTACGAGCAGTACTTC. This encodes CASSSPTSGDLYEQYF.

The genes are TRBV6-1 and TRBJ1-3; D might be TRBD1 (6 bases). V was shortened by 4 bases and J by 8 bases, with 15 bases between the two germline ends. CDR1 is MNHNS and CDR2 is SASEGT in the germline V gene. The CDR3 contains 14 residues. CDR3 loop: CASSVAAGTYTIYF. The CDR3 DNA is TGTGCCAGCAGTGTGGCGGCAGGGACATACACCATATATTTT.

The chain carries TRBV5-1 and TRBJ1-2; 9 nucleotides agree with TRBD1. The CDR3 spans 17 residues. The junction had 13 bases not matched to a gene; V was cut back by 1 base and J by 6 bases. Germline-derived CDR1 and CDR2 are SGHRS and YFSETQ. For the CDR3, the DNA is TGCGCCAGCAGCTTGCGAATACAGGGGGCCCCCCACGATGGCTACACCTTC. Translation gives CASSLRIQGAPHDGYTF.

V usage is TRBV7-9 and J usage is TRBJ2-2; D is unresolved. Per germline, CDR1 SEHNR and CDR2 FQNEAQ (reference sequence). V was clipped by 0 bases and J by 5 bases, with 10 bases between them. The CDR3 has 15 residues. The CDR3 sequence is CASSLAASGTGELFF. The CDR3 nucleotides are TGTGCCAGCAGCTTAGCGGCTTCGGGTACCGGGGAGCTGTTTTTT.

This chain joins TRBV6-6 and TRBJ2-1, with D perhaps matching TRBD2 (5 bases). The CDR3 contains 13 residues. Germline V lookup: CDR1 MNHNY, CDR2 SVGAGI (reference sequence). Trimming pared 4 bases from V and 5 bases from J, leaving 9 bases between. The CDR3 protein is CASSFDGNNEQFF. The CDR3 DNA is TGTGCCAGCAGTTTTGACGGGAACAATGAGCAGTTCTTC.

V usage is TRBV28 and J usage is TRBJ2-1; D is tentatively TRBD1 or TRBD2 (7 bases each). Germline V gene sequence: CDR1 MDHEN, CDR2 SYDVKM. The CDR3 extends over 16 amino acids. Trimming stripped 3 bases from V and 8 bases from J, with 20 bases between. DNA of the CDR3: TGTGCCAGCAGTTTGCTGCTGGGGGCAGGGGGGGATGAGCAGTTCTTC. It is translated as CASSLLLGAGGDEQFF. Combining the CDR3 with reference TRBV28 and TRBJ2-1 gives the whole variable domain DVKVTQSSRYLVKRTGEKVFLECVQDMDHENMFWYRQDPGLGLRLIYFSYDVKMKEKGDIPEGYSVSREKKERFSLILESASTNQTSMYLCASSLLLGAGGDEQFFGPGTRLTVL.

The rearrangement uses TRBV13 and TRBJ2-7, with D hard to call. The CDR3 covers 15 residues. The V end lost 3 bases, the J end lost 3 bases, and 15 bases lay between the germline ends. Germline CDR1 is PRHDT and CDR2 is FYEKMQ (reference sequence). Here the CDR3 DNA reads TGTGCCAGCAGCTTGGGTCCGGGCTCCCTCTACGAGCAGTACTTC. Protein product: CASSLGPGSLYEQYF.

This sequence joins TRBV11-2 and TRBJ1-1, with D perhaps matching TRBD1 (6 bases). Germline V gene lookup returns CDR1 SGHAT and CDR2 FQNNGV. The CDR3 totals 16 residues. Trimming removed 2 bases from V and 5 bases from J, with 18 bases in between. The CDR3 sequence is CASSLSPPGVVTEAFF. As DNA, the CDR3 is TGTGCCAGCAGCTTATCCCCCCCAGGGGTGGTAACTGAAGCTTTCTTT.

This clone was seen only once. The chain uses TRBV4-3 and TRBJ2-2; 13 bases align to TRBD2. Germline CDR1 is LGHNA and CDR2 is YSLEER. V shed 4 bases, J shed 6 bases, and the junction held 8 bases outside the gene matches. The CDR3 length is 17 residues. Written as DNA, the CDR3 is TGCGCCAGCAGCCGGGGCTGGACTAGCGGGAGTCCCGGGGAGCTGTTTTTT. This encodes CASSRGWTSGSPGELFF.

This chain uses TRBV27 with TRBJ2-7, with unresolved D. Germline values: CDR1 MNHEY, CDR2 SMNVEV (reference sequence). This CDR3 has 12 residues. Trimming shortened V by 6 bases and J by 1 base, and 7 bases separated the two germline ends. The CDR3 region is CASRDHSYEQYF. In nucleotides, the CDR3 is TGTGCCAGCAGGGACCATTCCTACGAGCAGTACTTC.

The count of this clone is one. V is TRBV18 and J is TRBJ1-1, with a weak D call TRBD1 (6 bases). Germline assignment: CDR1 KGHSH and CDR2 LQKENI. V lost 2 bases to trimming and J lost 1 base, with 14 bases between them. The CDR3 consists of 16 residues. The CDR3 here is CASSPYRERSNTEAFF. The CDR3 bases are TGTGCCAGCTCACCATACAGGGAAAGGTCGAACACTGAAGCTTTCTTT.

The rearrangement joins TRBV7-2 to TRBJ2-3; 7 nucleotides align to TRBD2. CDR3 length: 13 amino acids. Germline V gives CDR1 SGHTA, CDR2 FQGNSA. J gave up 6 bases and V 6 bases, and 6 bases lay outside the gene matches. The CDR3 region is CASSPRGVDTQYF. The CDR3 DNA sequence: TGTGCCAGCAGTCCCCGGGGGGTTGATACGCAGTATTTT.

About this clone itself: Other DNA sequences of this sample code for an identical CDR3. The chain uses TRBV30 and TRBJ1-6; tentatively, D is TRBD1 (5 bases). The CDR3 extends over 13 amino acids. With 0 bases removed from V and 6 bases from J, the gap between germline ends came to 6 bases. CDR1 and CDR2 from the germline V gene are GTSNPN and SVGIG (reference sequence). The CDR3 sequence is CAWSVQGNSPLHF. The CDR3 DNA is TGTGCCTGGAGTGTTCAGGGTAATTCACCCCTCCACTTT.

This clone was observed a single time. This rearrangement joins TRBV6-1 to TRBJ2-7, with 9 bases fitting TRBD2. The CDR3 runs 17 residues. Germline V gene sequence: CDR1 MNHNS, CDR2 SASEGT. V shed 1 base, J shed 0 bases, and the junction held 7 bases outside the gene matches. This CDR3 reads CASSEVIGLASSYEQYF. In DNA, the CDR3 is TGTGCCAGCAGTGAAGTTATAGGACTAGCGAGCTCCTACGAGCAGTACTTC.

Remarks on this clone: Distinct nucleotide sequences in the sample also encode this CDR3. The genes are TRBV27 and TRBJ2-7; D not resolved. The CDR3 is 13 residues long. Trimming removed 3 bases at V and 2 bases at J, with 8 bases between. CDR1 MNHEY and CDR2 SMNVEV come from the germline V gene (reference sequence). The CDR3 DNA reads TGTGCCAGCAGTTTCTCAGCAACCTACGAGCAGTACTTC. Amino acids: CASSFSATYEQYF.

This chain links TRBV28 with TRBJ2-6; tentatively, D is TRBD1 or TRBD2 (5 bases each). The CDR3 has 19 residues. The V end was cut by 7 bases, the J end by 0 bases, with 22 bases between. Germline V gene data show CDR1 as MDHEN and CDR2 as SYDVKM. This CDR3 reads CASTSPGTAYSSGANVLTF. The CDR3 region has the DNA TGTGCCAGCACCTCGCCCGGGACGGCATACTCCTCTGGGGCCAACGTCCTGACTTTC. The entire variable domain, with the rest obtained from reference TRBV28 and TRBJ2-6, is as follows: DVKVTQSSRYLVKRTGEKVFLECVQDMDHENMFWYRQDPGLGLRLIYFSYDVKMKEKGDIPEGYSVSREKKERFSLILESASTNQTSMYLCASTSPGTAYSSGANVLTFGAGSRLTVL.

This clone was counted only a few times. At one end the junction does not follow the germline gene, possibly because of a read error. In DNA form, the CDR3 reads TGTGCCAGCAGTTTCCGGTCCTTC. This sequence encodes CASSFRSF. The chain links TRBV27 to TRBJ1-2, with D uncertain. The CDR3 has 8 residues. CDR1 and CDR2 from the germline V gene are MNHEY and SMNVEV (reference sequence).

V and J are TRBV4-2 and TRBJ2-7, with D possibly TRBD1 on 6 matching bases. V was cut by 0 bases and J by 3 bases, with 24 bases left in between. Germline V gene sequence: CDR1 LGHNA, CDR2 YNFKEQ. The CDR3 consists of 19 residues. As DNA, the CDR3 is TGTGCCAGCAGCCAAGAGGGGGCCAATTTTGAGACAGCTAACTACGAGCAGTACTTC. It is translated as CASSQEGANFETANYEQYF.

For this clone: Other DNA variants within this sample encode the same CDR3. The chain carries TRBV27 and TRBJ2-7; D is unresolved. The CDR3 extends over 10 amino acids. Germline CDR1 is MNHEY and CDR2 is SMNVEV (reference sequence). V lost 3 bases to trimming and J lost 7 bases, with 4 bases between them. CDR3 in DNA: TGTGCCAGCAGTTTGGGGGAGCAGTACTTC. Translated, it gives CASSLGEQYF.

V gene TRBV28 combines with J gene TRBJ2-5; 10 nucleotides line up with TRBD2. The CDR3 has 17 residues. V was clipped by 8 bases and J by 2 bases; unmatched bases: 14. Germline CDR1 and CDR2: MDHEN and SYDVKM. The CDR3 spells CASQWPASGSYQETQYF. The CDR3 DNA is TGTGCCAGCCAATGGCCGGCTAGCGGGAGTTATCAAGAGACCCAGTACTTC.

The V call is TRBV7-9, the J call TRBJ1-5; TRBD1 matches 8 bases. Looked up from germline, CDR1 is SEHNR and CDR2 is FQNEAQ (reference sequence). The CDR3 is 15 residues long. The V gene end was trimmed by 5 bases and the J gene end by 6 bases; junction bases not matched to a gene: 9. Written as DNA, the CDR3 is TGTGCCAGCAGCAACTTCGACAGGGGTACTCAGCCCCAGCATTTT. Encoded protein: CASSNFDRGTQPQHF.

The rearrangement links TRBV6-5 to TRBJ2-1; maybe TRBD2 (5 bases). Germline CDR1 MNHEY, CDR2 SVGAGI. Trimming shortened V by 3 bases and J by 0 bases, and 9 bases separated the two germline ends. The CDR3 contains 15 residues. The CDR3 region has the DNA TGTGCCAGCAGTTATTCGGGGATCTCCTACAATGAGCAGTTCTTC. Amino acid sequence: CASSYSGISYNEQFF.

The CDR3 sequence: CASSLEHPEMDSPLHF. CDR3 DNA: TGTGCCAGCAGCTTAGAGCACCCCGAGATGGATTCACCCCTCCACTTT. The V and J genes are TRBV7-6 and TRBJ1-6; D call uncertain. The CDR3 has 16 amino acids. Germline CDR1 SGHVS, CDR2 FNYEAQ. V shed 1 base and J shed 8 bases, with 15 bases lying between them.

The chain carries TRBV14 and TRBJ2-2; perhaps TRBD2 as D (6 bases). The CDR3 totals 16 residues. Trimming shortened V by 2 bases and J by 1 base, and 11 bases separated the two germline ends. In germline, CDR1 is SGHDN, CDR2 FVKESK. CDR3 sequence reads: CASSQRTRENTGELFF. The CDR3 region has the DNA TGTGCCAGCAGCCAAAGGACGCGGGAGAACACCGGGGAGCTGTTTTTT.

The chain couples TRBV30 to TRBJ1-2; D might be TRBD1 (5 bases). Per the germline V gene, CDR1 is GTSNPN and CDR2 is SVGIG (reference sequence). The CDR3 has 13 amino acids. V lost 3 bases to trimming and J lost 8 bases, with 16 bases between them. CDR3 nucleotides: TGTGCCTGGAGACGCCCCGGGGGATTCGGCTACACCTTC. This gives the protein CAWRRPGGFGYTF.

The chain joins TRBV7-8 to TRBJ2-5, with D uncertain. Germline CDR1 SGHVS, CDR2 FQNEAQ. Trimming left V 2 bases short and J 0 bases short, with 1 base between. CDR3 length: 12 amino acids. CDR3 sequence: CASSLNQETQYF. The DNA for the CDR3 is TGTGCCAGCAGCTTAAACCAAGAGACCCAGTACTTC.

The chain uses TRBV27 and TRBJ2-2, with TRBD2 identical over 11 bases. Germline V CDR1 and CDR2: MNHEY, SMNVEV (reference sequence). The length of the CDR3 is 14 residues. Unmatched junction bases numbered 6, after V lost 7 bases and J lost 8 bases. This chain's CDR3 is CASTPRLAGGELFF. In DNA form, the CDR3 reads TGTGCCAGCACGCCCCGACTAGCGGGAGGGGAGCTGTTTTTT.

The V call is TRBV6-1, the J call TRBJ2-3; D ambiguous. Germline V gives CDR1 MNHNS, CDR2 SASEGT. The CDR3 totals 13 residues. With 4 bases removed from V and 5 bases from J, the gap between germline ends came to 10 bases. The CDR3 reads CASSVARRDTQYF. CDR3 bases: TGTGCCAGCAGTGTGGCCCGAAGAGATACGCAGTATTTT.

The DNA of the CDR3 is TGTGCCAGTAGCTCTCCCGGGCAGCATCAGCCCCAGCATTTT. This sequence encodes CASSSPGQHQPQHF. This rearrangement joins TRBV19 to TRBJ1-5, with no clear D. This CDR3 spans 14 amino acids. V lost 6 bases to trimming and J lost 5 bases, with 14 bases between them. Germline V gives CDR1 LNHDA, CDR2 SQIVND (reference sequence).

The genes are TRBV10-3 and TRBJ2-2, with TRBD1 matching 9 bases. The V and J ends lost 2 bases and 4 bases, in that order; junction bases with no gene match: 8. Germline CDR1 reads ENHRY; CDR2 reads SYGVKD. This CDR3 spans 17 amino acids. The CDR3 sequence is CAISETPGTGFTGELFF. CDR3 nucleotide sequence: TGTGCCATCAGTGAGACTCCCGGGACAGGGTTCACCGGGGAGCTGTTTTTT.

The gene calls are TRBV11-2 and TRBJ2-1, with D possibly matching TRBD2 (5 bases). Germline values: CDR1 SGHAT, CDR2 FQNNGV. V was pared by 5 bases and J by 1 base, with 15 bases between. The CDR3 contains 16 residues. CDR3 residues: CASSPPPSRSYNEQFF. Written as DNA, the CDR3 is TGTGCCAGCAGCCCACCCCCTAGCCGGTCCTACAATGAGCAGTTCTTC.